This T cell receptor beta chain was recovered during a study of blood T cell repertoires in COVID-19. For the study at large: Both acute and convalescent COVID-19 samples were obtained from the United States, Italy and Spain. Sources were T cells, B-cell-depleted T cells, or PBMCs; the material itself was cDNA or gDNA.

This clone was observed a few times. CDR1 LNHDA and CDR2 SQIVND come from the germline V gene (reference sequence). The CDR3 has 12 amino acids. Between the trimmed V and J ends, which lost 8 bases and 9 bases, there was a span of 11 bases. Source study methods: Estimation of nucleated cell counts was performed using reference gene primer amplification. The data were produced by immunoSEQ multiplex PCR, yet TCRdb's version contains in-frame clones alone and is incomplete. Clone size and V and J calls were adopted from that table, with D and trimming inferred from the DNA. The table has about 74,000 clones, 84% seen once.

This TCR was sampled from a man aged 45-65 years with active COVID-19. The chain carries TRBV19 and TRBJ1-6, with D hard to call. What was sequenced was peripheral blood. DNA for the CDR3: TGTGCCAGTCGACGGCCGGGTTCACCCCTCCACTTT. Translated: CASRRPGSPLHF.